This T cell receptor (beta chain) emerged from a study of cytomegalovirus exposure and HLA in healthy donors. About the study: Of the donors genotyped, a few hundred in all, 75% to 85% fell in the Caucasian-associated ancestry cluster.

Study results and limitations: Available immune exposure information was restricted to CMV serostatus only. Prior analysis indicated that the majority of TCR beta V segments exhibited productivity approximately 90% or approximately 30% of the time.

Primers: 60 Vbeta forward and 13 Jbeta reverse. This table comes from immunoSEQ multiplex PCR, and its TCRdb copy is limited to in-frame clones, with some not included. The table has some 150,000 clones, less than 85% seen once; the top ten hold approximately 1.6%. As for this clone: Antigen unknown.

Germline values: CDR1 SEHNR, CDR2 FQNEAQ (reference sequence). The CDR3 extends over 15 amino acids. The V and J ends lost 4 bases and 2 bases respectively, with 12 bases between them. The sequence derives from a male donor in good health and CMV-seronegative. This rearrangement joins TRBV7-9 to TRBJ2-1, with D perhaps TRBD1 (6 bases). The sample comprised PBMCs. The CDR3 spells CASSSQGTTYNEQFF. Here the CDR3 DNA reads TGTGCCAGCAGCTCACAGGGCACGACCTACAATGAGCAGTTCTTC.